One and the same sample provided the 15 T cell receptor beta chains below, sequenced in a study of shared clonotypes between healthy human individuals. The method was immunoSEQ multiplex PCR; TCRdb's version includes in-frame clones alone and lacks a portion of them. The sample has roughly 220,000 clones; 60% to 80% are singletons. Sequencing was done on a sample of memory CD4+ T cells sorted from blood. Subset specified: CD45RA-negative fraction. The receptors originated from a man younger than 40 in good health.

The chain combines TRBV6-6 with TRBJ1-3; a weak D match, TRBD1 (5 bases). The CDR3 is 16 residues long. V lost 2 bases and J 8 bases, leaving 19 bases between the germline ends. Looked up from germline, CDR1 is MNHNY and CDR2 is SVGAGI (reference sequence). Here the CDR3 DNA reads TGTGCCAGCAGTTACCATCCGCAAGGGGCGAGTGACACCATATATTTT. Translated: CASSYHPQGASDTIYF.

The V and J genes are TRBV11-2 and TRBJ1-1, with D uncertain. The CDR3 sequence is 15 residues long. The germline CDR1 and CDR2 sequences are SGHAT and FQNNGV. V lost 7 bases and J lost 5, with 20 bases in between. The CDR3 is CASNNPRLMMTEAFF. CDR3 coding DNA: TGTGCCAGCAACAACCCCCGGCTTATGATGACTGAAGCTTTCTTT.

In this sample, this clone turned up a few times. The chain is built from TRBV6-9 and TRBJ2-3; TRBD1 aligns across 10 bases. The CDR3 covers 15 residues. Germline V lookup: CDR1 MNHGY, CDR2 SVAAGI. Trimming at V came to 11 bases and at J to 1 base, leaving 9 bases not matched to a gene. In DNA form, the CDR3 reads TGTGCCGGACGGGACAGGGGAGGTCGCACAGATACGCAGTATTTT. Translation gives CAGRDRGGRTDTQYF.

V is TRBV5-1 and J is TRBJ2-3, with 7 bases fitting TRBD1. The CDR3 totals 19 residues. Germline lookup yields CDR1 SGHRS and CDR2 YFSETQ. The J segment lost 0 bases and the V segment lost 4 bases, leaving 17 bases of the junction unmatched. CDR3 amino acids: CASSRTVIPGQTSTDTQYF. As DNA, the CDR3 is TGCGCCAGCAGCCGAACAGTAATTCCGGGACAGACTAGCACAGATACGCAGTATTTT.

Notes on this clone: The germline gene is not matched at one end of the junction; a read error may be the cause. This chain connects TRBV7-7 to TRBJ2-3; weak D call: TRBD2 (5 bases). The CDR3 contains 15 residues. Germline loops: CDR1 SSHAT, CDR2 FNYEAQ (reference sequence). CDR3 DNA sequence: TGTGCTAGCAGCTTAGGGAGCGGAAGCACAGATACGCAGTATTTT. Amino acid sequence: CASSLGSGSTDTQYF.

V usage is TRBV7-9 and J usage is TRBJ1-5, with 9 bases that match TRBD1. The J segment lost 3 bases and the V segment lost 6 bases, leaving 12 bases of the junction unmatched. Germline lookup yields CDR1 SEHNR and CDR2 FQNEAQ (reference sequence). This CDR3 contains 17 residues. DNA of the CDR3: TGTGCCAGCAGTTTCTACCCGGGACAGGGAATCAATCAGCCCCAGCATTTT. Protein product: CASSFYPGQGINQPQHF.

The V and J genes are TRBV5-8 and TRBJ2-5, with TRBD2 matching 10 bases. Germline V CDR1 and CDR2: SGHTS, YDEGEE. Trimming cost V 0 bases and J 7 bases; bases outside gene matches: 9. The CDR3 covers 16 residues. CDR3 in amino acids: CASSLVGGLADRTQYF. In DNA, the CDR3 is TGTGCCAGCAGCTTGGTGGGCGGACTAGCGGATAGGACCCAGTACTTC.

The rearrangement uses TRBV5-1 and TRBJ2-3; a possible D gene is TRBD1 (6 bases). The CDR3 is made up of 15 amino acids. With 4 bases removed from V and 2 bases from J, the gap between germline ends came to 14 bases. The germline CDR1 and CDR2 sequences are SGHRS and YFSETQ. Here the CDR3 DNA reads TGCGCCAGCAGCGGACAGATTTCCCACACAGATACGCAGTATTTT. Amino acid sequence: CASSGQISHTDTQYF. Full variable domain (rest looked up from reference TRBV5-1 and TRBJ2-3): KAGVTQTPRYLIKTRGQQVTLSCSPISGHRSVSWYQQTPGQGLQFLFEYFSETQRNKGNFPGRFSGRQFSNSRSEMNVSTLELGDSALYLCASSGQISHTDTQYFGPGTRLTVL.

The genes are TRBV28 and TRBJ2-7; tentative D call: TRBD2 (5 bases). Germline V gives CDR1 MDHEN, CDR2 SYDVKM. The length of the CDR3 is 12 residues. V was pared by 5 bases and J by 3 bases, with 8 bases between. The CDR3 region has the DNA TGTGCCAGCAGTCCTCGGGGCTACGAGCAGTACTTC. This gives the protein CASSPRGYEQYF.

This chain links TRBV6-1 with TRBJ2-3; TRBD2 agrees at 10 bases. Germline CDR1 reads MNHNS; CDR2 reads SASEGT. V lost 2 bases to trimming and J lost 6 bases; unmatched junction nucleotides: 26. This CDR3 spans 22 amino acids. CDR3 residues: CASSEWGFKREGGKSPSDTQYF. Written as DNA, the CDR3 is TGTGCCAGCAGTGAATGGGGCTTTAAGCGGGAGGGAGGGAAGTCTCCTTCCGATACGCAGTATTTT.

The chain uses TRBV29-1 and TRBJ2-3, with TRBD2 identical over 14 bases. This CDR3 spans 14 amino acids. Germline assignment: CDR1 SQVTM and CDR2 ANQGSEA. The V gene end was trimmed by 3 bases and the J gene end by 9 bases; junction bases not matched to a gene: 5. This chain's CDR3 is CSVDGTSGRATQYF. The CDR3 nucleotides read TGCAGCGTTGACGGGACTAGCGGGAGAGCCACGCAGTATTTT.

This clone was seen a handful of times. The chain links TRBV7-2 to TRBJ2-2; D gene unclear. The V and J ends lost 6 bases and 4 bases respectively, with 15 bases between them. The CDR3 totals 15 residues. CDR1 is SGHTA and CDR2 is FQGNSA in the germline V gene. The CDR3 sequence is CASRTGLGFTGELFF. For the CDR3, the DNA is TGTGCCAGCAGGACCGGGCTAGGGTTCACCGGGGAGCTGTTTTTT.

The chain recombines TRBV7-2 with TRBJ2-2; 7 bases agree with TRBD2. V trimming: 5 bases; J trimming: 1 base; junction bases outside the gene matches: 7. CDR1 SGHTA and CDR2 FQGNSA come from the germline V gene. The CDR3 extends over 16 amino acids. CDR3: CASSLGLAVNTGELFF. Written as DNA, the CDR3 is TGTGCCAGCAGCCTCGGGCTAGCGGTGAACACCGGGGAGCTGTTTTTT.

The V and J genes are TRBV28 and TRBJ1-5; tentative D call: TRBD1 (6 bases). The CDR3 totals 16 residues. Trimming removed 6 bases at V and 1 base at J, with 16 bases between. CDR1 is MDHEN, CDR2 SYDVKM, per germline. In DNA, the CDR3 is TGTGCCAGCAGGGTAGGGGGGGTAGGAAGCAATCAGCCCCAGCATTTT. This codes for CASRVGGVGSNQPQHF.

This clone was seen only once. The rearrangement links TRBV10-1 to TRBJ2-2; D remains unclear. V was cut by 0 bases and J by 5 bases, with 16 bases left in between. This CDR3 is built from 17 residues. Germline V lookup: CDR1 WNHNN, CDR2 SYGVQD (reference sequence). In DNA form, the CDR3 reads TGCGCCAGCAGTGAGTCTAAGCCCGCGAGATCTACCGGGGAGCTGTTTTTT. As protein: CASSESKPARSTGELFF.